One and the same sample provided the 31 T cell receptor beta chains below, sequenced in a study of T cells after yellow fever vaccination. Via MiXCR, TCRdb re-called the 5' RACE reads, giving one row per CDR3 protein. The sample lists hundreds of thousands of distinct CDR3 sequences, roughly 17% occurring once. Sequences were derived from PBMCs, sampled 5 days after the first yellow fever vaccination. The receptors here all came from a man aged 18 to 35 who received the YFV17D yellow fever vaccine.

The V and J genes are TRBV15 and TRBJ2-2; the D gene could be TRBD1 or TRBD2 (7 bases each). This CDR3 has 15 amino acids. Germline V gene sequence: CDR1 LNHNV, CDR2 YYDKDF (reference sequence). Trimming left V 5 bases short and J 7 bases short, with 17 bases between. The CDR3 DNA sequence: TGTGCCACCAGCCTGGGGGGGACAGCTTACGGGGAGCTGTTTTTT. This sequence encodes CATSLGGTAYGELFF.

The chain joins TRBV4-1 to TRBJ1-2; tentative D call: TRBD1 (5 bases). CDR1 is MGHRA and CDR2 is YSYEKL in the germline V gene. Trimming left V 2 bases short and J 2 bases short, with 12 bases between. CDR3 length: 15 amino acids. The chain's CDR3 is CASSQPRDANYGYTF. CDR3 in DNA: TGCGCCAGCAGCCAACCTCGGGACGCAAACTATGGCTACACCTTC.

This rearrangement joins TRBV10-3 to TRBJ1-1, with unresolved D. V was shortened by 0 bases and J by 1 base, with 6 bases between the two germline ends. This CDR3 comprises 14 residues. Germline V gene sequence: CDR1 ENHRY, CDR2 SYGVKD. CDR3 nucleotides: TGTGCCATCAGTGAGTCGTATAAGAACACTGAAGCTTTCTTT. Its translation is CAISESYKNTEAFF.

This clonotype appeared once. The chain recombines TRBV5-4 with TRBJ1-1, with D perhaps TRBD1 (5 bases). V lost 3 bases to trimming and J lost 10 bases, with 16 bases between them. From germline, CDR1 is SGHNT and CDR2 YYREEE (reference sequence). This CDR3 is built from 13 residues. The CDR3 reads CASSSPRRGVAFF. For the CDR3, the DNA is TGTGCCAGCAGCTCCCCCAGGCGAGGGGTAGCTTTCTTT.

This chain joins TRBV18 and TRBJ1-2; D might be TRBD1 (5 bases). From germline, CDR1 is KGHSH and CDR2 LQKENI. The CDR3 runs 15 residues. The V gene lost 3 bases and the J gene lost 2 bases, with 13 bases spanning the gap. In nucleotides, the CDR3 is TGTGCCAGCTCACCGGGGCCGACTACCAACTATGGCTACACCTTC. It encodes CASSPGPTTNYGYTF.

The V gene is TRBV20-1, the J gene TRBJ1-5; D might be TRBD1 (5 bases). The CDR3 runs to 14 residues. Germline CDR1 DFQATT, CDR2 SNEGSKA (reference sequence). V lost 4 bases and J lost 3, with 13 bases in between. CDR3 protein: CSATPGRNNQPQHF. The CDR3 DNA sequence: TGCAGTGCTACACCGGGACGGAACAATCAGCCCCAGCATTTT.

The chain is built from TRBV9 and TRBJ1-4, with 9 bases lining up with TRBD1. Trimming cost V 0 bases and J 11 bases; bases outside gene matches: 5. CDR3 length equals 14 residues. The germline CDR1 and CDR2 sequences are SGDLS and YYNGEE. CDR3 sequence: CASSVGGQGRKLFF. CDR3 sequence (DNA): TGTGCCAGCAGCGTAGGAGGACAGGGGAGGAAACTGTTTTTT.

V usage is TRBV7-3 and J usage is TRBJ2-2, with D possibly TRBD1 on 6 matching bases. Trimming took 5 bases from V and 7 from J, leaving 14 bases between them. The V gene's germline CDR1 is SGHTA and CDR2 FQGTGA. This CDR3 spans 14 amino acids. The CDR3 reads CASSRDPRGGELFF. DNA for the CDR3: TGTGCCAGCAGCCGGGACCCCAGGGGCGGGGAGCTGTTTTTT.

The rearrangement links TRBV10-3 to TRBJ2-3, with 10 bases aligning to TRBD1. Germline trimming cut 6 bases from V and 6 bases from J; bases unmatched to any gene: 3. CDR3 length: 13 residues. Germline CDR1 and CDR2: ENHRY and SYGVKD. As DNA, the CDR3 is TGTGCCATCAGGGGGACAGGGGATGATACGCAGTATTTT. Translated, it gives CAIRGTGDDTQYF.

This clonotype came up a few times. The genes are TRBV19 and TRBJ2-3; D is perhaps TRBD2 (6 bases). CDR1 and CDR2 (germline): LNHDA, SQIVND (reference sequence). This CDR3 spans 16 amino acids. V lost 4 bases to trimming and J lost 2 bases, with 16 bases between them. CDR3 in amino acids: CASSNPRGLHTDTQYF. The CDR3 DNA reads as TGTGCCAGTAGTAACCCCCGGGGACTCCACACAGATACGCAGTATTTT.

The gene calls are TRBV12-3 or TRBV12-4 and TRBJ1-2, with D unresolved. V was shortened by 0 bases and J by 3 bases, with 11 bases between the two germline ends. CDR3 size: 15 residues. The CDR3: CASSLAGMTHYGYTF. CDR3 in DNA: TGTGCCAGCAGTTTAGCGGGAATGACACACTATGGCTACACCTTC.

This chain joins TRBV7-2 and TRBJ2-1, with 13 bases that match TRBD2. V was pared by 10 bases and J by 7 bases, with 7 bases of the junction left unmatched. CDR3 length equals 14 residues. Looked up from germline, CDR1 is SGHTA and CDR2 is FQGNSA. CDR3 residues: CATGGLAGRNEQFF. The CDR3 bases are TGTGCCACGGGGGGACTAGCGGGAAGGAATGAGCAGTTCTTC.

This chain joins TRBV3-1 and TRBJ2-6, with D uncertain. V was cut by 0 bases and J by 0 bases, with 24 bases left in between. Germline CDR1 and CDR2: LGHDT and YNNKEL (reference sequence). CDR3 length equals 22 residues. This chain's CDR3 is CASSQDVVCRMSWVSGANVLTF. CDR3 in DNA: TGTGCCAGCAGCCAAGATGTCGTATGCAGAATGAGTTGGGTCTCTGGGGCCAACGTCCTGACTTTC.

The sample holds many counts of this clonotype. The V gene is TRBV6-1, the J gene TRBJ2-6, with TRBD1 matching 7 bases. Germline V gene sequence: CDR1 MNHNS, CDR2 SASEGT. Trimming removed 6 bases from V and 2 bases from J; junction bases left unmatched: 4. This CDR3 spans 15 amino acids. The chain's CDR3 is CASRTTGAGANVLTF. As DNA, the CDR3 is TGTGCCAGCAGGACAACAGGGGCTGGGGCCAACGTCCTGACTTTC.

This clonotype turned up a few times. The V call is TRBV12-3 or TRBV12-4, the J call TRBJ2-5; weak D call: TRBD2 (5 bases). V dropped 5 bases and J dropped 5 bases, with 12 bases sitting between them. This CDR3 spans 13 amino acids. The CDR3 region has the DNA TGTGCCAGCAGTAAGGACTCTCACGAGACCCAGTACTTC. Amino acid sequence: CASSKDSHETQYF.

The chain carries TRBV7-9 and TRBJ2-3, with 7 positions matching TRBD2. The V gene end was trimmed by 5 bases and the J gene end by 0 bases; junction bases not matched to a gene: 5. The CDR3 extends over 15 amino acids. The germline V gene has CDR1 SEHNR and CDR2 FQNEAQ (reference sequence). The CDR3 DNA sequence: TGTGCCAGCAGCACCGGGACTACTAGCACAGATACGCAGTATTTT. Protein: CASSTGTTSTDTQYF.

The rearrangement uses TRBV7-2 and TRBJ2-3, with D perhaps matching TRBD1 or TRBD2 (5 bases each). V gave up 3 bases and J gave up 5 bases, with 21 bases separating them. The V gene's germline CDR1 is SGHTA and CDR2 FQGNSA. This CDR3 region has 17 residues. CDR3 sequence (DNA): TGTGCCAGCAGCTTTTATGATGCAGGGAGAGGTGGAGATACGCAGTATTTT. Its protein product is CASSFYDAGRGGDTQYF.

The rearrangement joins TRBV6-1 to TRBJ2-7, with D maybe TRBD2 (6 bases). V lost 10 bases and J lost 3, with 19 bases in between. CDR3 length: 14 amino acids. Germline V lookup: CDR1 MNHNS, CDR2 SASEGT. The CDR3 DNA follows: TGTGCCATCGGGGGATCAGGGAGAGGCTACGAGCAGTACTTC. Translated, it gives CAIGGSGRGYEQYF.

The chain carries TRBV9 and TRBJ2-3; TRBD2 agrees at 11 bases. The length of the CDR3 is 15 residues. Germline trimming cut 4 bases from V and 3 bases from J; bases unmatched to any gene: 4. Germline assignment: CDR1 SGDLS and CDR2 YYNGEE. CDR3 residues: CASSFSGGDTDTQYF. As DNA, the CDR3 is TGTGCCAGCAGCTTTAGCGGGGGGGATACAGATACGCAGTATTTT.

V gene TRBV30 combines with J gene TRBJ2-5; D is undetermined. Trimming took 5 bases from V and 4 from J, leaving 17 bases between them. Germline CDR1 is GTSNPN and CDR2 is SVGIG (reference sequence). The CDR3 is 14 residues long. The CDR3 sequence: CAWAIKSVGETQYF. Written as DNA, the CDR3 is TGTGCCTGGGCCATCAAGAGCGTGGGAGAGACCCAGTACTTC.

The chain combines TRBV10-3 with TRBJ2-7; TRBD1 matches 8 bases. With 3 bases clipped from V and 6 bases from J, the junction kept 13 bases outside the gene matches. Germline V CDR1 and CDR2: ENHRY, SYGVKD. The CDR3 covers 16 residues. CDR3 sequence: CAISDPRDRPHGEQYF. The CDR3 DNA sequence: TGTGCCATCAGTGATCCCCGGGACAGGCCTCATGGCGAGCAGTACTTC.

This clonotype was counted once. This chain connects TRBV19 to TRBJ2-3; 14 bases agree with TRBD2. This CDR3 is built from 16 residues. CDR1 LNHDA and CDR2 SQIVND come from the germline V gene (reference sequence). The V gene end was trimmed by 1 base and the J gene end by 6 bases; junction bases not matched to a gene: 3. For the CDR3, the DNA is TGTGCCAGTAGTATAGGGACTAGCGGGGGGTTGGATACGCAGTATTTT. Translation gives CASSIGTSGGLDTQYF.

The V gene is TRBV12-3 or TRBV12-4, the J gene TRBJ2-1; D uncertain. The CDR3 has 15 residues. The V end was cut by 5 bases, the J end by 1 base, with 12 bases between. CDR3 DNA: TGTGCCAGCAGTCCGCTTAGAGGATCCTACAATGAGCAGTTCTTC. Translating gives CASSPLRGSYNEQFF.

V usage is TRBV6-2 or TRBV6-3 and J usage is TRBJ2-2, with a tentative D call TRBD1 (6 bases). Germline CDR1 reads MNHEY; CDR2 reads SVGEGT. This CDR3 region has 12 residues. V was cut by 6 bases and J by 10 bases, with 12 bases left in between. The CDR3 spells CASRLQGPELFF. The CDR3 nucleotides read TGTGCCAGCAGACTACAGGGTCCGGAGCTGTTTTTT.

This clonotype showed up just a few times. The CDR3 sequence is CSARDSGGPPDTQYF. CDR3 nucleotide sequence: TGCAGTGCTAGAGATTCGGGGGGCCCCCCAGATACGCAGTATTTT. This chain uses TRBV20-1 with TRBJ2-3; D may be TRBD2 (7 bases). There are 15 residues in the CDR3. With 0 bases removed from V and 4 bases from J, the gap between germline ends came to 14 bases. Germline values: CDR1 DFQATT, CDR2 SNEGSKA (reference sequence).

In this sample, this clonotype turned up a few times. The CDR3 spells CSVDHEGHYGYTF. The CDR3 DNA follows: TGCAGCGTTGACCATGAAGGGCACTATGGCTACACCTTC. V gene TRBV29-1 combines with J gene TRBJ1-2; no clear D. The CDR3 has 13 amino acids. The ends were cut back, 3 bases at V and 3 bases at J, with 11 bases in the middle. Germline CDR1 is SQVTM and CDR2 is ANQGSEA.

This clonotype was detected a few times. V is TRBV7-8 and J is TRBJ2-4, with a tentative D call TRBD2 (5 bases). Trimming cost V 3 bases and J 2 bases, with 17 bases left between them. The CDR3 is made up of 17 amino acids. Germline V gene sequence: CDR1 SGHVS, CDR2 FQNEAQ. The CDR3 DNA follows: TGTGCCAGCAGCTTTTCCGGGGTAGCGTATACCAAAAACATTCAGTACTTC. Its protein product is CASSFSGVAYTKNIQYF.

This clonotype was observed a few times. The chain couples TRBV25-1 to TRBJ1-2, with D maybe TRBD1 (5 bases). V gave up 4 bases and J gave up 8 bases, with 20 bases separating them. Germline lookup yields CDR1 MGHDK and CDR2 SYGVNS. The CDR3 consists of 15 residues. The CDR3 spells CASSVDPGKLGGYTF. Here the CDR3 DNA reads TGTGCCAGCAGTGTGGATCCAGGGAAGTTGGGGGGCTACACCTTC.

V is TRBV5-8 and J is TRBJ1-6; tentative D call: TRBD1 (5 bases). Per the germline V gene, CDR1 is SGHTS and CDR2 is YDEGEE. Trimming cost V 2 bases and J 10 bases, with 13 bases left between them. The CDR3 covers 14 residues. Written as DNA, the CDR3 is TGTGCCAGCAGCTTCGGCAGGGCGGGATCACCCCTCCACTTT. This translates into CASSFGRAGSPLHF.

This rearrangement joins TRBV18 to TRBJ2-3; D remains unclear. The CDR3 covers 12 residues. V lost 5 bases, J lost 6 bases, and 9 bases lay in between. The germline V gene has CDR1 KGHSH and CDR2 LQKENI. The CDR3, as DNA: TGTGCCAGCTCAGGGTTTGAGGATACGCAGTATTTT. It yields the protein CASSGFEDTQYF.

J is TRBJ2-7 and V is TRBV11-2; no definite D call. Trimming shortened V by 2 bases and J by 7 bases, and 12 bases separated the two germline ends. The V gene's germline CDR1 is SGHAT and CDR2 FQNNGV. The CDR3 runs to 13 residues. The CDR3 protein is CASSLWSASEQYF. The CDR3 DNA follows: TGTGCCAGCAGCTTATGGTCGGCGAGTGAGCAGTACTTC. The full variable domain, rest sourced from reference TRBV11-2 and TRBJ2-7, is EAGVAQSPRYKIIEKRQSVAFWCNPISGHATLYWYQQILGQGPKLLIQFQNNGVVDDSQLPKDRFSAERLKGVDSTLKIQPAKLEDSAVYLCASSLWSASEQYFGPGTRLTVT.